The clone carrying this TCR beta chain was seen ten or more times. As yet, its antigen is unknown. The germline V and J ends were trimmed by 0 bases and 7 bases, with 9 bases remaining between them. There are 13 residues in the CDR3. Germline-derived CDR1 and CDR2 are SEHNR and FQNEAQ (reference sequence). Addition of a universal primer site occurred through template switching, and cDNA carried unique molecular identifiers. TCRdb re-called the 5' RACE reads through MiXCR, storing one row per CDR3 protein. Among approximately 240,000 distinct CDR3 sequences listed, over 11% were seen once. This sample is part of a study of identical twins. Study observations and caveats: Twins' excess sharing was less marked for out-of-frame beta sequences. Cross-sectional statistics underpinned the conclusions; the same donors were not followed. It was possible that invariant MAIT and iNKT cells partly confounded the zero-insertion analyses.

Source material: memory (CD45RO+) T cells sorted from blood. This receptor was obtained from a woman under 30 in good health. The chain employs TRBV7-9 and TRBJ1-2, with a weak D call TRBD1 (5 bases). CDR3 nucleotides: TGTGCCAGCAGCTTAGCTACAGGAGGTGGCTACACCTTC. Residues: CASSLATGGGYTF.